The sequence of this T cell receptor beta chain was determined in a study of early T cells in non-severe SARS-CoV-2 infection. Study-level background: Sequenced material consisted of bulk RNA (from unsorted whole blood), and chains were unpaired.

V lost 3 bases to trimming and J lost 7 bases; unmatched junction nucleotides: 10. The CDR3 consists of 15 residues. Germline CDR1 and CDR2: MGHRA and YSYEKL. Individual cDNA molecules received unique molecular identifiers during library preparation. TCRdb ran MiXCR on the 5' RACE reads and lists one entry per CDR3 protein. The repertoire has under 85,000 distinct CDR3 sequences, 9.5% to 12% of them found once; the top ten carry 5% to 7%. The rearrangement links TRBV4-1 to TRBJ2-5; 8 nucleotides agree with TRBD1. The TCR originated in an adult who was a healthcare worker with PCR-confirmed SARS-CoV-2 infection or an uninfected control (not recorded which). The material was whole blood, obtained at baseline. The CDR3 DNA sequence: TGCGCCAGCAGCCAGGCCACAGGGGGTAGGCGGACCCAGTACTTC. Translating gives CASSQATGGRRTQYF.